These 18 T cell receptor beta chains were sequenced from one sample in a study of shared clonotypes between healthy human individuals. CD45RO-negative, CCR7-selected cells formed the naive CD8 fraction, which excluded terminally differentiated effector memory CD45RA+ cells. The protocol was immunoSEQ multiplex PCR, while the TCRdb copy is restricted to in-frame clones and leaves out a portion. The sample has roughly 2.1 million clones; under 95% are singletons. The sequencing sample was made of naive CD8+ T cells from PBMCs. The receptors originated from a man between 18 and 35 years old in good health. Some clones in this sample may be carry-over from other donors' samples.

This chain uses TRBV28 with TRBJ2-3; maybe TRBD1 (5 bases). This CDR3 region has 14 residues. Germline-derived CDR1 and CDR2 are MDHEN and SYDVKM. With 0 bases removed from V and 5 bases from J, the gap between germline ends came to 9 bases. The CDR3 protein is CASSLWDTKDTQYF. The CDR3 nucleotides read TGTGCCAGCAGTTTATGGGACACGAAAGATACGCAGTATTTT.

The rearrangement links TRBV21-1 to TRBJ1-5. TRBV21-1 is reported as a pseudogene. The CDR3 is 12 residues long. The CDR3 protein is CASSPGYQPQHF. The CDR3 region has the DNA TGTGCCAGCAGCCCCGGGTATCAGCCCCAGCATTTT.

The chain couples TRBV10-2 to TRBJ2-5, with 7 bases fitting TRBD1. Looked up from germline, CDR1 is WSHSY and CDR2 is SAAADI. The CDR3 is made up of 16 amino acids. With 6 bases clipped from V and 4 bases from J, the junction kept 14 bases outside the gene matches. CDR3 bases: TGCGCCAGCAGGGAGAGTCAAGACAGGGTGGGAGAGACCCAGTACTTC. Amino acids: CASRESQDRVGETQYF.

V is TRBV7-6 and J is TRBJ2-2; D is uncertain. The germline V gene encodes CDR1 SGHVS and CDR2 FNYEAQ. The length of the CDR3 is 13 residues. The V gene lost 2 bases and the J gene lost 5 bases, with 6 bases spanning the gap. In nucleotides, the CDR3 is TGTGCCAGCAGCTTATTCAAAACCGGGGAGCTGTTTTTT. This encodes CASSLFKTGELFF.

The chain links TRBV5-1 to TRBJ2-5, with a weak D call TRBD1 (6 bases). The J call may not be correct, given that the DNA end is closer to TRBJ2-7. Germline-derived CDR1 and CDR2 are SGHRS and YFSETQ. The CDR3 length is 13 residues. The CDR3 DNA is TGCGCCAGCAGCTTGGAGGACAGAACCGAGCAGTACTTC. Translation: CASSLEDRTEQYF.

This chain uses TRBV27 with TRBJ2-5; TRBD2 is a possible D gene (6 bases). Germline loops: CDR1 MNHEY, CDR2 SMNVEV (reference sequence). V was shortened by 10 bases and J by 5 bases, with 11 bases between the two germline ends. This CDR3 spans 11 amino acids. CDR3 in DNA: TGTGCCACGGGGGTGGGGGAGACCCAGTACTTC. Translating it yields CATGVGETQYF.

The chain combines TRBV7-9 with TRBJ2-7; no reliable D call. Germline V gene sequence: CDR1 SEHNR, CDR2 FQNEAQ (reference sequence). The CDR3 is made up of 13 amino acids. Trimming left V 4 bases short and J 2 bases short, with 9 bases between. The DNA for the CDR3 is TGTGCCAGCAGCTCCCTATGGGCCTACGAGCAGTACTTC. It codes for CASSSLWAYEQYF.

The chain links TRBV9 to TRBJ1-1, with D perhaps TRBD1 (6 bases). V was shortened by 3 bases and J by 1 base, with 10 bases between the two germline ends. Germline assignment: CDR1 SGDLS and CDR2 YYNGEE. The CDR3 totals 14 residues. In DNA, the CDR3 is TGTGCCAGCAGCGCCCACAGGGAGAACACTGAAGCTTTCTTT. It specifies CASSAHRENTEAFF.

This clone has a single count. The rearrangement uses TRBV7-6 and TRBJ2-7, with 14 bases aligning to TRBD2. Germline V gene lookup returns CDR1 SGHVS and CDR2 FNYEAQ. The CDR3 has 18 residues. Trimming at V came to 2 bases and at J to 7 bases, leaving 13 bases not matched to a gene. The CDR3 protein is CASSLTLPGLAGAGEQYF. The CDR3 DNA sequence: TGTGCCAGCAGCTTAACCCTCCCGGGACTAGCGGGAGCGGGAGAGCAGTACTTC.

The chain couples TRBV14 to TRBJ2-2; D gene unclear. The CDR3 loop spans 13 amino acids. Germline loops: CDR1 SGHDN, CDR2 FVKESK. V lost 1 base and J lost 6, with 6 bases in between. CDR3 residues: CASSQARAGELFF. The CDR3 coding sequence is TGTGCCAGCAGCCAAGCAAGGGCCGGGGAGCTGTTTTTT.

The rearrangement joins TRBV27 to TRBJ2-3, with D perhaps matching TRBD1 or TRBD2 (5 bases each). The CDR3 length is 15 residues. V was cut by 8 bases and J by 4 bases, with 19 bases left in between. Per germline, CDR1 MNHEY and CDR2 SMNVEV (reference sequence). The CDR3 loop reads CASRSGTKSPDTQYF. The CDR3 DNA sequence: TGTGCCAGCCGATCCGGGACCAAGTCCCCAGATACGCAGTATTTT.

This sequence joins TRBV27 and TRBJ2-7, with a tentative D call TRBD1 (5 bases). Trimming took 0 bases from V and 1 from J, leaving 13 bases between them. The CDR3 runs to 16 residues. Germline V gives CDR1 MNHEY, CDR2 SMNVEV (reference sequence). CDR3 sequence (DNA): TGTGCCAGCAGTTTATCTCAGGGCCCCCGATCCTACGAGCAGTACTTC. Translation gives CASSLSQGPRSYEQYF.

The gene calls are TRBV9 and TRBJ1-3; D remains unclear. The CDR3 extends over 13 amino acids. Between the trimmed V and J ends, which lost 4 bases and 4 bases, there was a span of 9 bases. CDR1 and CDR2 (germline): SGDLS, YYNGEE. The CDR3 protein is CASSPSRGNTIYF. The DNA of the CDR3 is TGTGCCAGCAGCCCAAGTCGGGGAAACACCATATATTTT.

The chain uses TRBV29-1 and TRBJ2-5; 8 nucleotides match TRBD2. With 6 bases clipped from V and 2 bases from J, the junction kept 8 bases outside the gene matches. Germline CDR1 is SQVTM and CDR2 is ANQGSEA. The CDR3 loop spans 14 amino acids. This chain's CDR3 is CSVRRGGGQETQYF. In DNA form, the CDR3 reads TGCAGCGTGCGCCGGGGCGGGGGGCAAGAGACCCAGTACTTC.

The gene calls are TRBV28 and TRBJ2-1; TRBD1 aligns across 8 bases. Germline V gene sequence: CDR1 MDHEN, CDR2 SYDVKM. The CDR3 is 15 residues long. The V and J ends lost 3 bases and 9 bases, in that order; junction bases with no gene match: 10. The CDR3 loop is CASSLGTGHLGEQFF. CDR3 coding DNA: TGTGCCAGCAGTTTGGGGACAGGCCACCTGGGTGAGCAGTTCTTC. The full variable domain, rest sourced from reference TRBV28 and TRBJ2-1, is DVKVTQSSRYLVKRTGEKVFLECVQDMDHENMFWYRQDPGLGLRLIYFSYDVKMKEKGDIPEGYSVSREKKERFSLILESASTNQTSMYLCASSLGTGHLGEQFFGPGTRLTVL.

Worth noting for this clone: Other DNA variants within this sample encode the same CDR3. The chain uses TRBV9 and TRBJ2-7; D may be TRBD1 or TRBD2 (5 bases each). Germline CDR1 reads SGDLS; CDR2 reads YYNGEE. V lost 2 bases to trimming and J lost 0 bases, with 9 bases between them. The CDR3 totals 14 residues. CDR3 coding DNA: TGTGCCAGCAGCGTCGGGGCCTTCTCCTACGAGCAGTACTTC. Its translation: CASSVGAFSYEQYF. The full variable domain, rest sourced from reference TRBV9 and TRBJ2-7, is DSGVTQTPKHLITATGQRVTLRCSPRSGDLSVYWYQQSLDQGLQFLIQYYNGEERAKGNILERFSAQQFPDLHSELNLSSLELGDSALYFCASSVGAFSYEQYFGPGTRLTVT.

This chain's CDR3 is CASSFLALYRSSYNSPLHF. Written as DNA, the CDR3 is TGTGCCAGCAGTTTTCTAGCCTTGTACAGAAGCTCCTATAATTCACCCCTCCACTTT. The chain combines TRBV28 with TRBJ1-6; unclear D gene. The CDR3 has 19 residues. The V gene's germline CDR1 is MDHEN and CDR2 SYDVKM. V was cut by 3 bases and J by 0 bases, with 18 bases left in between. Full variable domain (remainder filled in from reference TRBV28 and TRBJ1-6): DVKVTQSSRYLVKRTGEKVFLECVQDMDHENMFWYRQDPGLGLRLIYFSYDVKMKEKGDIPEGYSVSREKKERFSLILESASTNQTSMYLCASSFLALYRSSYNSPLHFGNGTRLTVT.

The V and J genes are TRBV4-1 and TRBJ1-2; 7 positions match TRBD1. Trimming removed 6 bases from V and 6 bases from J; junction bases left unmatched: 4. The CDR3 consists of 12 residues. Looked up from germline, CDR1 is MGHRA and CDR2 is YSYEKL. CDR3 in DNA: TGCGCCAGCAGATCTGGACAGGATGGCTACACCTTC. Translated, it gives CASRSGQDGYTF.